This T cell receptor beta chain was observed in a study of post-analysis software for immune sequencing data. Study summary: As for disease course, relapsing-remitting, secondary progressive and progressive-relapsing multiple sclerosis were all included.

Worth noting for this clonotype: Its target is unknown.

Whole-study results and caveats: Samples from a shared batch, those prepared together, strongly co-clustered by F measure. Significantly lower normalized Chao1 diversity was found in patients with multiple sclerosis relative to controls.

Researchers reported that TCR beta cDNA libraries carried unique molecular identifiers. The T cell input of roughly 0.9 to 11 million gave roughly 0.5 million cDNA molecules. TCRdb reprocessed the PCR reads with MiXCR, giving one entry per CDR3 protein. The repertoire holds roughly 540,000 distinct CDR3 sequences, with about a third as singletons. The sequenced sample was blood. The sequence derives from a girl under 18 with multiple sclerosis.

The CDR3 DNA reads TGTGCCAGCAGGCCCGGACTAGCGGAACTAGCCAAAAACATTCAGTACTTC. Translation: CASRPGLAELAKNIQYF. The rearrangement uses TRBV2 and TRBJ2-4; TRBD2 agrees at 10 bases. The V segment lost 6 bases and the J segment 0 bases; nucleotides outside the gene matches: 8. The germline V gene encodes CDR1 SNHLY and CDR2 FYNNEI. This CDR3 region has 17 residues.